This T cell receptor beta chain was recovered during a study of chemoradiotherapy in HPV16-positive cancers. J lost 4 bases, V lost 6 bases, and 4 bases had no gene match. The CDR3 loop spans 13 amino acids. Germline V CDR1 and CDR2: MNHNS, SASEGT. This table comes from immunoSEQ multiplex PCR, and its TCRdb copy is limited to in-frame clones, with some not included. The data hold about 32,000 clones, with roughly 88% observed a single time. This sequence joins TRBV6-1 and TRBJ1-1; 8 bases align to TRBD1. The receptor comes from a human donor with HPV-associated anogenital cancer. Here the sequenced sample was blood, taken from a patient who underwent chemoradiotherapy. The CDR3 spells CASRDRVFTEAFF. The CDR3 DNA sequence: TGTGCCAGCAGGGACAGGGTTTTCACTGAAGCTTTCTTT.